This TCR beta chain originates from a study of human T cells and chemical hapten exposure. Regarding time point: pre-sensitization, week 0. Documented treatment: therapeutic diphenylcyclopropenone sensitization with weekly scalp DPC. This CDR3 has 14 amino acids. Germline CDR1 reads SEHNR; CDR2 reads FQNEAQ (reference sequence). Deletions cut 5 bases from V and 10 bases from J, with 15 bases between. This clonotype was detected only a few times. Library construction involved attaching unique molecular identifiers to individual cDNA molecules, which allowed quantitative, reproducible TCR counting. From the RACE reads, TCRdb called clonotypes with MiXCR, one entry per CDR3 protein. The top ten hold 2.3% of the sample, which has approximately 260,000 distinct CDR3 sequences, approximately 8.4% seen once.

This rearrangement joins TRBV7-9 to TRBJ1-6; tentatively, D is TRBD1 (5 bases). The sample in question was whole blood, obtained in connection with sensitization to the hapten diphenylcyclopropenone (DPC). The TCR originated in a middle-aged woman with alopecia areata. Some clones in this sample may be carry-over from other donors' samples. CDR3 in amino acids: CASSGREGPSPLHF. In nucleotides, the CDR3 is TGTGCCAGCAGCGGCAGAGAGGGACCCTCACCCCTCCACTTT. The full variable domain, rest sourced from reference TRBV7-9 and TRBJ1-6, is DTGVSQNPRHKITKRGQNVTFRCDPISEHNRLYWYRQTLGQGPEFLTYFQNEAQLEKSRLLSDRFSAERPKGSFSTLEIQRTEQGDSAMYLCASSGREGPSPLHFGNGTRLTVT.